Each of the 30 T cell receptor beta chains below was sequenced from the same sample in a study of cytomegalovirus exposure and HLA in healthy donors. 13 Jbeta primers and 60 Vbeta primers were used for the PCR. Assay used: immunoSEQ multiplex PCR; TCRdb lists only in-frame clones, some missing. Here the sample spans 110,000 or so clones, 76% being singletons. The sample taken for sequencing was PBMCs. The receptors shown here come from a man between 35 and 55 years old in good health and CMV-seropositive.

The CDR3 coding sequence is TGTGCCAGCAGCCCGTTCTCCTCTGGAAACACCATATATTTT. Translating it yields CASSPFSSGNTIYF. V gene TRBV5-8 combines with J gene TRBJ1-3; the D is unclear. V lost 4 bases and J lost 0, with 8 bases in between. The CDR3 runs to 14 residues. Germline loops: CDR1 SGHTS, CDR2 YDEGEE.

A word on this clone: Mismatch with germline at one junction end may stem from a read error. This chain joins TRBV7-7 and TRBJ1-4; 9 bases line up with TRBD1. This CDR3 has 14 amino acids. CDR1 is SSHAT and CDR2 is FNYEAQ in the germline V gene (reference sequence). In nucleotides, the CDR3 is TGTGCTAGCAGCGCCGGGACAGGGTCGGAAAAACTGTTTTTT. Translation: CASSAGTGSEKLFF.

The CDR3 loop reads CASSEEAGGGLTETQYF. Written as DNA, the CDR3 is TGTGCCAGCAGTGAAGAGGCGGGCGGGGGGCTGACAGAGACCCAGTACTTC. The chain employs TRBV2 and TRBJ2-5, with 8 bases matching TRBD2. CDR1 SNHLY and CDR2 FYNNEI come from the germline V gene. The junction had 11 bases not matched to a gene; V was cut back by 1 base and J by 4 bases. The CDR3 has 17 residues.

The V call is TRBV30, the J call TRBJ1-1, with 9 bases fitting TRBD1. Germline assignment: CDR1 GTSNPN and CDR2 SVGIG (reference sequence). This CDR3 comprises 14 residues. Unmatched junction bases numbered 15, after V lost 5 bases and J lost 11 bases. CDR3 nucleotides: TGTGCCTGGCTACCCCCGGGACAGGGCGTTCGGGCTTTCTTT. It is translated as CAWLPPGQGVRAFF.

The rearrangement uses TRBV11-2 and TRBJ2-5, with D possibly being TRBD1 (7 bases). Germline assignment: CDR1 SGHAT and CDR2 FQNNGV. There are 19 residues in the CDR3. V was shortened by 2 bases and J by 1 base, with 23 bases between the two germline ends. CDR3 sequence reads: CASSLHVSRRDRLQETQYF. The CDR3 nucleotides read TGTGCCAGCAGCTTACACGTTTCTAGGCGGGACAGACTCCAAGAGACCCAGTACTTC.

This chain uses TRBV7-2 with TRBJ2-1; D possibly corresponds to TRBD2 (5 bases). The ends were cut back, 1 base at V and 4 bases at J, with 14 bases in the middle. CDR1 SGHTA and CDR2 FQGNSA come from the germline V gene. CDR3 length: 16 residues. CDR3 protein: CASSLGGSPLYNEQFF. DNA of the CDR3: TGTGCCAGCAGCTTAGGAGGGTCTCCCCTATACAATGAGCAGTTCTTC.

This rearrangement joins TRBV27 to TRBJ2-7, with a weak D call TRBD1 (5 bases). CDR1 is MNHEY and CDR2 is SMNVEV in the germline V gene (reference sequence). This CDR3 has 15 residues. Deletions cut 1 base from V and 0 bases from J, with 10 bases between. Written as DNA, the CDR3 is TGTGCCAGCAGTTTATATAGGGGTCCCTCCTACGAGCAGTACTTC. Its protein is CASSLYRGPSYEQYF.

This chain's CDR3 is CAISGGMDGSEQYF. CDR3 DNA: TGTGCCATCAGTGGGGGCATGGATGGGTCCGAGCAGTACTTC. The chain combines TRBV10-3 with TRBJ2-7, with D tentatively TRBD1 (5 bases). Between the trimmed V and J ends, which lost 4 bases and 6 bases, there was a span of 16 bases. CDR1 is ENHRY and CDR2 is SYGVKD in the germline V gene. The CDR3 is made up of 14 amino acids.

The genes are TRBV29-1 and TRBJ2-1, with D maybe TRBD2 (6 bases). The germline gives CDR1 SQVTM, CDR2 ANQGSEA. CDR3 length equals 12 residues. The ends were cut back, 7 bases at V and 8 bases at J, with 15 bases in the middle. CDR3 bases: TGCAGCGGGTGGGGGGTGAGCGATGAGCAGTTCTTC. Amino acids: CSGWGVSDEQFF.

V gene TRBV15 combines with J gene TRBJ1-4, with a tentative D call TRBD1 (6 bases). This CDR3 has 15 amino acids. Germline CDR1 LNHNV, CDR2 YYDKDF (reference sequence). The V end was cut by 3 bases, the J end by 8 bases, with 16 bases between. CDR3 sequence reads: CATSSSTGSGEKLFF. As DNA, the CDR3 is TGTGCCACCAGCAGTAGTACAGGGTCGGGGGAAAAACTGTTTTTT.

V and J are TRBV15 and TRBJ1-1, with 7 bases fitting TRBD1. After removal of 0 bases from V and 6 bases from J, the junction contained 7 bases not matched to a gene. CDR3 size: 15 residues. CDR1 LNHNV and CDR2 YYDKDF come from the germline V gene (reference sequence). The CDR3: CATSREMTGLAEAFF. The DNA of the CDR3 is TGTGCCACCAGCAGAGAAATGACAGGGCTGGCTGAAGCTTTCTTT. The full variable domain, its missing parts supplied by reference TRBV15 and TRBJ1-1, is DAMVIQNPRYQVTQFGKPVTLSCSQTLNHNVMYWYQQKSSQAPKLLFHYYDKDFNNEADTPDNFQSRRPNTSFCFLDIRSPGLGDTAMYLCATSREMTGLAEAFFGQGTRLTVV.

The gene calls are TRBV4-2 and TRBJ2-2; 8 nucleotides align to TRBD2. J was trimmed by 2 bases and V by 0 bases; bases with no gene match: 5. The CDR3 runs to 17 residues. CDR1 is LGHNA, CDR2 YNFKEQ, per germline. CDR3 sequence: CASSQEEAGVNTGELFF. The CDR3, as DNA: TGTGCCAGCAGCCAAGAGGAAGCGGGGGTAAACACCGGGGAGCTGTTTTTT.

The genes are TRBV10-1 and TRBJ1-2; D gene unclear. The CDR3 extends over 10 amino acids. Trimming took 8 bases from V and 7 from J, leaving 8 bases between them. The V gene's germline CDR1 is WNHNN and CDR2 SYGVQD (reference sequence). CDR3 DNA: TGCGCCAGCCCCCCATTTGGCTACACCTTC. Protein sequence: CASPPFGYTF.

In its sample, this clone was seen a few times. This sequence joins TRBV19 and TRBJ2-3; 8 nucleotides match TRBD2. Germline V gene sequence: CDR1 LNHDA, CDR2 SQIVND (reference sequence). With V trimmed by 4 bases and J by 5 bases, 11 bases remained unmatched. The CDR3 is 16 residues long. Here the CDR3 DNA reads TGTGCCAGTAGTAATTCGGGAGGGCCTAAGGAAGATACGCAGTATTTT. Translated, it gives CASSNSGGPKEDTQYF.

The chain uses TRBV7-9 and TRBJ2-1; TRBD2 aligns across 9 bases. Germline V gives CDR1 SEHNR, CDR2 FQNEAQ (reference sequence). With V trimmed by 3 bases and J by 8 bases, 11 bases remained unmatched. CDR3 length equals 16 residues. CDR3 loop: CASSFGQGTSMDEQFF. CDR3 coding DNA: TGTGCCAGCAGCTTTGGTCAAGGGACTAGCATGGATGAGCAGTTCTTC.

The gene calls are TRBV4-3 and TRBJ2-7; tentatively, D is TRBD2 (5 bases). This CDR3 comprises 15 residues. V gave up 0 bases and J gave up 4 bases, with 13 bases separating them. Germline V gives CDR1 LGHNA, CDR2 YSLEER. DNA for the CDR3: TGCGCCAGCAGCCAAGATCCAGCCGGAGGTTACGAGCAGTACTTC. It yields the protein CASSQDPAGGYEQYF.

V gene TRBV14 combines with J gene TRBJ2-1; 9 nucleotides align to TRBD1. Germline CDR1 is SGHDN and CDR2 is FVKESK. The CDR3 sequence is 16 residues long. V dropped 4 bases and J dropped 7; count of bases not matched to a gene: 11. CDR3 nucleotides: TGTGCCAGCAGCCGAGGGGTACAGGGGGCGAGGAATGAGCAGTTCTTC. Translating it yields CASSRGVQGARNEQFF.

The rearrangement joins TRBV10-2 to TRBJ1-1, with D perhaps matching TRBD1 (5 bases). The V end lost 2 bases, the J end lost 4 bases, and 17 bases lay between the germline ends. This CDR3 is 16 amino acids long. Germline assignment: CDR1 WSHSY and CDR2 SAAADI. This CDR3 reads CASSEAVGGWSTEAFF. DNA of the CDR3: TGCGCCAGCAGTGAGGCCGTTGGGGGGTGGAGCACTGAAGCTTTCTTT.

CDR3 region: CASSSGLAGQQETQYF. CDR3 bases: TGTGCCAGCAGCTCCGGACTAGCGGGGCAGCAAGAGACCCAGTACTTC. This chain connects TRBV11-3 to TRBJ2-5; 12 positions match TRBD2. In germline, CDR1 is SGHNT, CDR2 YENEEA. The CDR3 totals 16 residues. The ends lost 4 bases at V and 2 bases at J; junction bases unmatched: 5. Complete variable domain (other parts from reference TRBV11-3 and TRBJ2-5): EAGVVQSPRYKIIEKKQPVAFWCNPISGHNTLYWYLQNLGQGPELLIRYENEEAVDDSQLPKDRFSAERLKGVDSTLKIQPAELGDSAVYLCASSSGLAGQQETQYFGPGTRLLVL.

The chain is built from TRBV28 and TRBJ1-2; a weak D match, TRBD1 (5 bases). Germline lookup yields CDR1 MDHEN and CDR2 SYDVKM. The V and J ends lost 3 bases and 11 bases respectively, with 10 bases between them. This CDR3 has 11 residues. CDR3 bases: TGTGCCAGCAGTTTGCAGGGATCGTACACCTTC. It translates to CASSLQGSYTF.

The CDR3 loop is CASSFVGGQTNSPLHF. CDR3 nucleotides: TGTGCCAGCAGCTTTGTCGGAGGACAGACTAATTCACCCCTCCACTTT. The chain couples TRBV7-9 to TRBJ1-6, with D tentatively TRBD1 (6 bases). CDR3 size: 16 residues. Germline V gene data show CDR1 as SEHNR and CDR2 as FQNEAQ (reference sequence). V lost 3 bases and J lost 6, with 15 bases in between.

The chain joins TRBV2 to TRBJ1-2; D gene unclear. V lost 7 bases, J lost 4 bases, and 13 bases lay in between. The germline V gene has CDR1 SNHLY and CDR2 FYNNEI. The CDR3 sequence is 13 residues long. CDR3 protein: CASTIEGLYGYTF. CDR3 DNA sequence: TGTGCCAGCACCATTGAGGGCCTCTATGGCTACACCTTC.

The rearrangement links TRBV29-1 to TRBJ2-7; no clear D gene. V lost 4 bases and J lost 1, with 14 bases in between. The CDR3 is 14 residues long. Germline V gene sequence: CDR1 SQVTM, CDR2 ANQGSEA. This CDR3 reads CSVVTLAASYEQYF. In DNA, the CDR3 is TGCAGCGTTGTGACGTTGGCGGCGTCCTACGAGCAGTACTTC.

The gene calls are TRBV29-1 and TRBJ2-5; a possible D gene is TRBD2 (6 bases). This CDR3 has 16 amino acids. Trimming pared 2 bases from V and 1 base from J, leaving 17 bases between. Per germline, CDR1 SQVTM and CDR2 ANQGSEA. The CDR3 region is CSVEPIGGDAQETQYF. DNA for the CDR3: TGCAGCGTTGAACCAATCGGAGGGGACGCCCAAGAGACCCAGTACTTC.

The V and J genes are TRBV4-1 and TRBJ2-3; TRBD2 is a possible D gene (6 bases). Trimming removed 1 base at V and 6 bases at J, with 14 bases between. CDR3 length equals 15 residues. Germline V gene lookup returns CDR1 MGHRA and CDR2 YSYEKL. The chain's CDR3 is CASSQGGGIADTQYF. In DNA form, the CDR3 reads TGCGCCAGCAGCCAAGGAGGCGGGATTGCCGATACGCAGTATTTT.

This chain uses TRBV18 with TRBJ2-5; D unclear. In germline, CDR1 is KGHSH, CDR2 LQKENI. Trimming left V 2 bases short and J 1 base short, with 8 bases between. CDR3 length equals 14 residues. CDR3 DNA: TGTGCCAGCTCACCAAGCCGCACCCAAGAGACCCAGTACTTC. The encoded protein is CASSPSRTQETQYF.

This rearrangement joins TRBV5-6 to TRBJ2-7; tentative D call: TRBD1 (5 bases). The CDR3 spans 12 residues. V lost 0 bases and J lost 7, with 8 bases in between. The germline gives CDR1 SGHDT, CDR2 YYEEEE. CDR3 region: CASSLAKGEQYF. As DNA, the CDR3 is TGTGCCAGCAGCTTGGCCAAGGGGGAGCAGTACTTC. Full variable domain (missing parts from reference TRBV5-6 and TRBJ2-7): DAGVTQSPTHLIKTRGQQVTLRCSPKSGHDTVSWYQQALGQGPQFIFQYYEEEERQRGNFPDRFSGHQFPNYSSELNVNALLLGDSALYLCASSLAKGEQYFGPGTRLTVT.

This clone was observed a handful of times. V is TRBV7-8 and J is TRBJ2-1; 14 bases line up with TRBD2. From germline, CDR1 is SGHVS and CDR2 FQNEAQ. The CDR3 sequence is 18 residues long. After removal of 2 bases from V and 7 bases from J, the junction contained 10 bases not matched to a gene. CDR3 amino acids: CASSLLTGTSGRGNEQFF. As DNA, the CDR3 is TGTGCCAGCAGCTTACTTACCGGGACTAGCGGGAGAGGGAATGAGCAGTTCTTC. Full variable domain (rest looked up from reference TRBV7-8 and TRBJ2-1): GAGVSQSPRYKVAKRGQDVALRCDPISGHVSLFWYQQALGQGPEFLTYFQNEAQLDKSGLPSDRFFAERPEGSVSTLKIQRTQQEDSAVYLCASSLLTGTSGRGNEQFFGPGTRLTVL.

The genes are TRBV29-1 and TRBJ1-6, with TRBD1 identical over 8 bases. V was pared by 6 bases and J by 1 base, with 5 bases of the junction left unmatched. CDR1 is SQVTM and CDR2 is ANQGSEA in the germline V gene. CDR3 length: 15 residues. The CDR3 sequence is CSVRTGRSYNSPLHF. Written as DNA, the CDR3 is TGCAGCGTCAGGACAGGGAGGTCCTATAATTCACCCCTCCACTTT.

The rearrangement links TRBV11-2 to TRBJ1-6; 7 nucleotides agree with TRBD1. The V and J ends lost 5 bases and 7 bases, in that order; junction bases with no gene match: 8. Germline loops: CDR1 SGHAT, CDR2 FQNNGV. The CDR3 is made up of 15 amino acids. DNA of the CDR3: TGTGCCAGCAGCCCCCAGACAGGGAAAAATTCACCCCTCCACTTT. This translates into CASSPQTGKNSPLHF.